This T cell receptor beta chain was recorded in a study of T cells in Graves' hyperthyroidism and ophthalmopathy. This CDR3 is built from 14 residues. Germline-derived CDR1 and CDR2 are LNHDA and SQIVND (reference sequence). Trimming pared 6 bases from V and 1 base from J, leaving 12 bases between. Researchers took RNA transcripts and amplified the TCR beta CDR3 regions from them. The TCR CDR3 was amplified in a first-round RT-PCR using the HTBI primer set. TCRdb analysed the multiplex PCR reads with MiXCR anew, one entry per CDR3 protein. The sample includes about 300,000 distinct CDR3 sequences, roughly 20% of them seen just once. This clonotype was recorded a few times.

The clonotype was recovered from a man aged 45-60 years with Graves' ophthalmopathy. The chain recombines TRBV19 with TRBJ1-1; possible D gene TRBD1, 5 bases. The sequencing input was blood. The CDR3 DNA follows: TGTGCCAGTAGAGTGACAGAAAGGAACACTGAAGCTTTCTTT. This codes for CASRVTERNTEAFF.